This T cell receptor (beta chain) originates from a study of blood T cells in healthy people across ages. Next came a second PCR, run for roughly 7 to 12 cycles, which used a sample-barcoded 5' primer along with a J-beta primer mix. TCRdb re-derived calls from the 5' RACE reads in MiXCR, one entry per CDR3 protein. The sample consists of more than 1,000,000 distinct CDR3 sequences, roughly a quarter of them appearing once. This clonotype was seen only a few times. Its matching antigen is unknown. Regarding the study as a whole: More naive CD4+ cells and higher diversity marked long-lived donors relative to aged donors.

Germline loops: CDR1 SEHNR, CDR2 FQNEAQ (reference sequence). V was pared by 4 bases and J by 3 bases, with 9 bases of the junction left unmatched. This CDR3 is built from 16 residues. The same sample was also used in a study of T cells of mothers and their children. As reported in that work: Using roughly 1.4 ug per 15 ul, all extracted RNA underwent cDNA synthesis. Sequencing returned over 8 million TCR beta CDR3 reads per mother and around 3 million per child. Biologically related mothers and children overlapped slightly more than unrelated pairs, a non-significant difference.

Sequencing was carried out using blood. The chain recombines TRBV7-9 with TRBJ2-3, with 8 nucleotides matching TRBD2. The TCR comes from a girl aged 2 to 10 in good health. Here the CDR3 DNA reads TGTGCCAGCAGCTGGGCGAGCGGGAGAATGACAGATACGCAGTATTTT. Protein sequence: CASSWASGRMTDTQYF.